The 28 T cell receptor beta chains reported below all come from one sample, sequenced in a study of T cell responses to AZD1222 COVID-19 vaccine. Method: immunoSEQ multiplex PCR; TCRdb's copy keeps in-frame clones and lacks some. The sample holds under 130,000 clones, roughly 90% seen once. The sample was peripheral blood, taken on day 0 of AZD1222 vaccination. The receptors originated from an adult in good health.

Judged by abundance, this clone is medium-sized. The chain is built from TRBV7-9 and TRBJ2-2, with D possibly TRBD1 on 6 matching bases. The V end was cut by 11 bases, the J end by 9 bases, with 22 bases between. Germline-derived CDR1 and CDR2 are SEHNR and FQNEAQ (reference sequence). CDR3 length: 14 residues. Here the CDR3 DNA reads TGTGCCTCCTTCCCGGGGCAGGGGATAAGGGAGCTGTTTTTT. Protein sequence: CASFPGQGIRELFF.

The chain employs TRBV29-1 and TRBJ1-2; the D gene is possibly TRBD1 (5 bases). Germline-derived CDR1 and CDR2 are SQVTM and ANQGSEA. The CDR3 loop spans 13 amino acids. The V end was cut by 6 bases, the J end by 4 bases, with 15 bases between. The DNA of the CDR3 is TGCAGCGTCACGCAGGGAGCAGGCTATGGCTACACCTTC. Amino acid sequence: CSVTQGAGYGYTF.

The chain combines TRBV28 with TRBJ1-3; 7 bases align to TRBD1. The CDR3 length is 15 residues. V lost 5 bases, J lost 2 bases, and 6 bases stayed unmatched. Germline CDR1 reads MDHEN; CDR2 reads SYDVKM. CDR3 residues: CASSTPTGTGNTIYF. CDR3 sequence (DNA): TGTGCCAGCAGTACACCGACAGGGACTGGAAACACCATATATTTT.

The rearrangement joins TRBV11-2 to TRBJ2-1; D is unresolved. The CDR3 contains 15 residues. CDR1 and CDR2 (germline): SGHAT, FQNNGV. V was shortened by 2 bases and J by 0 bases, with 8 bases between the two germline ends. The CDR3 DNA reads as TGTGCCAGCAGCTTACGACTTAGCTCCTACAATGAGCAGTTCTTC. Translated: CASSLRLSSYNEQFF.

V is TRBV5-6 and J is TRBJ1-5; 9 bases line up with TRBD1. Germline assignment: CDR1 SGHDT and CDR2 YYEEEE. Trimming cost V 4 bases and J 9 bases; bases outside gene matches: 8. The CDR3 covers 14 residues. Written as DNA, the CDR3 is TGTGCCAGCAGCCCCAACAGGGGGCGAGGGCCCCAGCATTTT. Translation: CASSPNRGRGPQHF.

The CDR3 sequence is CASSLWGVQGSYEQYF. For the CDR3, the DNA is TGTGCCAGCAGTTTATGGGGTGTCCAGGGGTCCTACGAGCAGTACTTC. This chain joins TRBV28 and TRBJ2-7; maybe TRBD1 (6 bases). Germline V lookup: CDR1 MDHEN, CDR2 SYDVKM. V lost 0 bases, J lost 1 base, and 13 bases lay in between. The CDR3 extends over 16 amino acids.

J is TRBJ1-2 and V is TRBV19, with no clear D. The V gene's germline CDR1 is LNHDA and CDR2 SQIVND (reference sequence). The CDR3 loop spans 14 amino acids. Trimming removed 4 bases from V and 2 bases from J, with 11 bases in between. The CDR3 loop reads CASSTSSANYGYTF. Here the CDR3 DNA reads TGTGCCAGTAGTACCTCGAGTGCGAACTATGGCTACACCTTC.

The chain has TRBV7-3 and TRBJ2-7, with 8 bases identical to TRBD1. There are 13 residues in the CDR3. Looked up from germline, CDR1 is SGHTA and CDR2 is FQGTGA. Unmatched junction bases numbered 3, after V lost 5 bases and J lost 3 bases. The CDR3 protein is CASSHGQGYEQYF. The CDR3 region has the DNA TGTGCCAGCAGCCACGGACAGGGCTACGAGCAGTACTTC.

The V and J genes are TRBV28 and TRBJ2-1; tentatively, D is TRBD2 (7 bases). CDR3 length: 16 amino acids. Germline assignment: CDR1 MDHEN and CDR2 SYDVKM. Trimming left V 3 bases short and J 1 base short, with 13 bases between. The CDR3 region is CASSLWGRGSYNEQFF. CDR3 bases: TGTGCCAGCAGTTTGTGGGGGAGGGGGTCCTACAATGAGCAGTTCTTC.

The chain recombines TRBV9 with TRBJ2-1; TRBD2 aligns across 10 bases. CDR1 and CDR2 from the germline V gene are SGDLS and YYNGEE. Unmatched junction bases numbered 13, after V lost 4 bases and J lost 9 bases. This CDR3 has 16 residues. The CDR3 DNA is TGTGCCAGCAGCCGACTAGCGGGCCAATCCCGAGGTGAGCAGTTCTTC. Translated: CASSRLAGQSRGEQFF.

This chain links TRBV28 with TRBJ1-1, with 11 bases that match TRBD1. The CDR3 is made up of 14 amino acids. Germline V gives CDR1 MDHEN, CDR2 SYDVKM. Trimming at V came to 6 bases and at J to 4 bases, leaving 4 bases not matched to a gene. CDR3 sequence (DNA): TGTGCCAGCAGCCCCGGGACAGGGGGCACTGAAGCTTTCTTT. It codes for CASSPGTGGTEAFF.

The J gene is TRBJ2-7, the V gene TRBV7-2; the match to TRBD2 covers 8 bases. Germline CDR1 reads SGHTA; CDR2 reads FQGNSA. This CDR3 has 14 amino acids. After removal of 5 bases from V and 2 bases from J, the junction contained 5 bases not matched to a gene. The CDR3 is CASSHGLAPYEQYF. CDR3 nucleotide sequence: TGTGCCAGCAGCCACGGACTAGCCCCCTACGAGCAGTACTTC.

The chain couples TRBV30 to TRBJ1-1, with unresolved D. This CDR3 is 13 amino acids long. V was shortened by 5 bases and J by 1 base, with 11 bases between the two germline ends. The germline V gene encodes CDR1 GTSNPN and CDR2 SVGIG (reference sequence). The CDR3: CAWRSQKNTEAFF. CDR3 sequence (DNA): TGTGCCTGGCGGAGCCAAAAGAACACTGAAGCTTTCTTT.

The CDR3 DNA is TGTGCCAGCAGCAAGTTGTCGGGGGATTCACCCCTCCACTTT. Protein product: CASSKLSGDSPLHF. V gene TRBV6-4 combines with J gene TRBJ1-6; a possible D gene is TRBD1 (5 bases). The CDR3 runs to 14 residues. With 6 bases removed from V and 8 bases from J, the gap between germline ends came to 14 bases. In germline, CDR1 is MRHNA, CDR2 SNTAGT.

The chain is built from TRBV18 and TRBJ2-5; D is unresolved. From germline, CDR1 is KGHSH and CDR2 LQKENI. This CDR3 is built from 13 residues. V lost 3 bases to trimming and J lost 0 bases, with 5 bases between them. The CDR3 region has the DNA TGTGCCAGCTCACCGGGGTACCAAGAGACCCAGTACTTC. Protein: CASSPGYQETQYF.

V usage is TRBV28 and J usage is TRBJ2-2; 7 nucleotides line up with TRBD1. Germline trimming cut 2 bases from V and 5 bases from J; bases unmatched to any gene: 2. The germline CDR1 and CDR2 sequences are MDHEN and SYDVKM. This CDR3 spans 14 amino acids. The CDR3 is CASSLTGVTGELFF. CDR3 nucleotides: TGTGCCAGCAGTTTAACAGGGGTTACCGGGGAGCTGTTTTTT. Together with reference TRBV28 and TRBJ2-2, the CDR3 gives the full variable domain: DVKVTQSSRYLVKRTGEKVFLECVQDMDHENMFWYRQDPGLGLRLIYFSYDVKMKEKGDIPEGYSVSREKKERFSLILESASTNQTSMYLCASSLTGVTGELFFGEGSRLTVL.

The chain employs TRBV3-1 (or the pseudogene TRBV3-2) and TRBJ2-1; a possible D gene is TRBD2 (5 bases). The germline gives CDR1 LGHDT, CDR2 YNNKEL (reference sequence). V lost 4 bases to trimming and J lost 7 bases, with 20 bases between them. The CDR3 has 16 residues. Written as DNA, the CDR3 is TGTGCCAGCAGCCCCTCCCGGGCGGGCCATGGTAATGAGCAGTTCTTC. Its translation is CASSPSRAGHGNEQFF.

The CDR3 region has the DNA TGTGCCAGCAGTTTAGCCCGGAGGGATACGCAGTATTTT. Translating gives CASSLARRDTQYF. The chain joins TRBV12-3 or TRBV12-4 to TRBJ2-3, with a tentative D call TRBD2 (5 bases). There are 13 residues in the CDR3. Trimming removed 0 bases at V and 6 bases at J, with 7 bases between.

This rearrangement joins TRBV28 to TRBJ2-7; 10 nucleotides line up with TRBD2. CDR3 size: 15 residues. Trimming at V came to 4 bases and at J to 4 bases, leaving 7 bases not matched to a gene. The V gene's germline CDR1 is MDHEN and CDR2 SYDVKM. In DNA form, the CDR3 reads TGTGCCAGCAGTTCGCGAGCGGGAGGGAAGTACGAGCAGTACTTC. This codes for CASSSRAGGKYEQYF.

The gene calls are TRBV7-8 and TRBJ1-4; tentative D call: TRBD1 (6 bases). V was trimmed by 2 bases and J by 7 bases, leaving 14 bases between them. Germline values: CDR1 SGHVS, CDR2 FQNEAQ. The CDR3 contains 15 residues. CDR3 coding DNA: TGTGCCAGCAGCTTATTTACAGGGAGCCGTGAAAAACTGTTTTTT. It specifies CASSLFTGSREKLFF. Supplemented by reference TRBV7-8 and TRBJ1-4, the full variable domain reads GAGVSQSPRYKVAKRGQDVALRCDPISGHVSLFWYQQALGQGPEFLTYFQNEAQLDKSGLPSDRFFAERPEGSVSTLKIQRTQQEDSAVYLCASSLFTGSREKLFFGSGTQLSVL.

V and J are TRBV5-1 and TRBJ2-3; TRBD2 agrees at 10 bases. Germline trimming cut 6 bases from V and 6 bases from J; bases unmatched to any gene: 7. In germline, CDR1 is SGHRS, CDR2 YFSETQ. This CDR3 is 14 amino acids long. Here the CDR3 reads CASTLAGVVDTQYF. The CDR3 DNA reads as TGCGCCAGCACCCTAGCGGGAGTGGTGGATACGCAGTATTTT.

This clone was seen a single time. CDR3 coding DNA: TGTGCCAGCTCACCCGGACTAGCGGGGGGCACAGATACGCAGTATTTT. This gives the protein CASSPGLAGGTDTQYF. The rearrangement uses TRBV18 and TRBJ2-3, with 13 bases that match TRBD2. Germline CDR1 and CDR2: KGHSH and LQKENI. V gave up 3 bases and J gave up 1 base; unmatched junction bases: 1. The CDR3 has 16 residues. Full variable domain (outside the CDR3, taken from reference TRBV18 and TRBJ2-3): NAGVMQNPRHLVRRRGQEARLRCSPMKGHSHVYWYRQLPEEGLKFMVYLQKENIIDESGMPKERFSAEFPKEGPSILRIQQVVRGDSAAYFCASSPGLAGGTDTQYFGPGTRLTVL.

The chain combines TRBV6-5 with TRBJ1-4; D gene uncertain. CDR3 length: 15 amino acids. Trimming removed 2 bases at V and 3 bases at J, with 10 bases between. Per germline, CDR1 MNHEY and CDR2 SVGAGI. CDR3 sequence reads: CASSYDSGANEKLFF. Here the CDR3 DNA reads TGTGCCAGCAGTTACGACTCAGGCGCTAATGAAAAACTGTTTTTT.

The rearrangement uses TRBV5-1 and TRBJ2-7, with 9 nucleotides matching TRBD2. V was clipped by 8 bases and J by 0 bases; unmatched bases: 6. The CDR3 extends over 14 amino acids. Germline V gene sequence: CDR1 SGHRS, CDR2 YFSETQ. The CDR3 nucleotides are TGCGCCAGTTCAGCGGGAGGAAGCTCCTACGAGCAGTACTTC. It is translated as CASSAGGSSYEQYF.

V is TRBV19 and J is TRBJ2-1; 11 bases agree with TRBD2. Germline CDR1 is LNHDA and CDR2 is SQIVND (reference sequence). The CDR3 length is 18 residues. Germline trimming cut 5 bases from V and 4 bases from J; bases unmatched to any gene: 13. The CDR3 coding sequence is TGTGCCAGTAGTCCTCTAGCGGGGGGCCAAGGAGTATACAATGAGCAGTTCTTC. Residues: CASSPLAGGQGVYNEQFF.

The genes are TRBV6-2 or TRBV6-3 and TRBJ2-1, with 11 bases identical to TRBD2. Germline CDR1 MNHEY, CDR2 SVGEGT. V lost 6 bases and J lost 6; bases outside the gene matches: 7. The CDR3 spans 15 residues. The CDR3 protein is CASSRLGLAGNEQFF. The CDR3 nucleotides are TGTGCCAGCAGCCGGCTCGGACTAGCGGGCAATGAGCAGTTCTTC.

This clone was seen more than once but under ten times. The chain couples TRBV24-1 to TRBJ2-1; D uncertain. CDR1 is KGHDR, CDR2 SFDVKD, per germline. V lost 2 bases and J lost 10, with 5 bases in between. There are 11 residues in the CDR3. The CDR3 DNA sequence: TGTGCCACCAGTGATTCTAGGGAGCAGTTCTTC. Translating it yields CATSDSREQFF.

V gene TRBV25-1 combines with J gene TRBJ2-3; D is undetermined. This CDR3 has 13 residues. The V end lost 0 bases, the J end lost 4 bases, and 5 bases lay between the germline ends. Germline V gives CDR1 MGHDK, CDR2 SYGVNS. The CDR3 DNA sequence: TGTGCCAGCAGTGAATACGAAGCAGATACGCAGTATTTT. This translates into CASSEYEADTQYF.